These T cell receptor beta chains were read from a single sample in a study of cytomegalovirus exposure and HLA in healthy donors. The table came from immunoSEQ multiplex PCR; TCRdb's copy has only in-frame clones and leaves some out. The data hold some 130,000 clones, with 76% observed a single time. The material sequenced was PBMCs. These TCRs come from a man aged 40-49 years in good health and CMV-seronegative. The CDR3 runs from the conserved cysteine through the conserved F or W.

V: TRBV6-5
CDR3: CTSSYRGGTDTEAFF

V: TRBV28
CDR3: CASSPGQYSNQPQHF

V: TRBV11-3
CDR3: CASSLTGQGSYEQYF

V: TRBV30
CDR3: CAWTWGDQPQHF

V: TRBV6-5
CDR3: CASSYSNRLVQETQYF

V: TRBV19
CDR3: CASRAGYNEQFF

V: TRBV19
CDR3: CASSPNPQGGYTF

V: TRBV6-6
CDR3: CASSPPPGLQETQYF

V: TRBV6-5
CDR3: CASRGGLETQYF

V: TRBV11-3
CDR3: CASSLDRPEAFF

V: TRBV5-6
CDR3: CASSLKGANEQFF

V: TRBV27
CDR3: CASSPLLGSSGANVLTF

V: TRBV6-5
CDR3: CASSYSSAGGYSPLHF

V: TRBV7-6
CDR3: CASSFDSRPGNTIYF

V: TRBV5-4
CDR3: CASSFGTGGNEQYF

V: TRBV10-3
CDR3: CAISVVSSYNEQFF

V: TRBV10-3
CDR3: CAISESDRFSGNTIYF

V: TRBV6-6
CDR3: CASRSPGPGGETQYF

V: TRBV6-5
CDR3: CASSYSRSGYEQYF

V: TRBV19
CDR3: CASRGGGNEKLFF

V: TRBV19
CDR3: CASSIGWGEDGYTF

V: TRBV7-9
CDR3: CASSLDAGEQFF

V: TRBV9
CDR3: CASSVISGGAVDTQYF

V: TRBV21-1
CDR3: CASSKGAGLANYGYTF

V: TRBV7-2
CDR3: CASSLDLPGLAGQETQYF

V: TRBV7-2
CDR3: CASSSRTSGDRYEQYF

V: TRBV27
CDR3: CASSLSPSRLVEQFF

V: TRBV9
CDR3: CASSVTVGGNSPLHF

V: TRBV4-3
CDR3: CASSQEGTGGYEQYF

V: TRBV4-1
CDR3: CASSQGPGGRANEKLFF

V: TRBV29-1
CDR3: CSVVLILGLEGETQYF

V: TRBV6-6
CDR3: CASSYPRGVWNTEAFF

V: TRBV6-6
CDR3: CASSPGLAKGKNIQYF

V: TRBV20-1
CDR3: CSARDYNEQFF